The source of this TCR beta chain is a study of human T cells and chemical hapten exposure. Background on the study: TCR yields differed between samples (mainly from small differences in pooled library volume).

This clonotype occurred a few times. V dropped 7 bases and J dropped 5 bases, with 8 bases sitting between them. The germline CDR1 and CDR2 sequences are LNHDA and SQIVND (reference sequence). The CDR3 has 11 amino acids. MiXCR was run by TCRdb on the RACE reads, yielding one entry per CDR3 protein. The top ten hold 2.5% to 3% of the sample, which has about 93,000 distinct CDR3 sequences, about 10% seen once. The time point was: healthy volunteer bleed at 2 weeks. It was unfractionated whole blood from which total RNA was extracted. This clonotype originated in a female donor in good health. Some clones in this sample may be carry-over from other donors' samples. This sequence joins TRBV19 and TRBJ1-2; unclear D gene. Sample: whole blood. The CDR3 nucleotides read TGTGCCAGTACCCCTGGGTATGGCTACACCTTC. Its protein product is CASTPGYGYTF.